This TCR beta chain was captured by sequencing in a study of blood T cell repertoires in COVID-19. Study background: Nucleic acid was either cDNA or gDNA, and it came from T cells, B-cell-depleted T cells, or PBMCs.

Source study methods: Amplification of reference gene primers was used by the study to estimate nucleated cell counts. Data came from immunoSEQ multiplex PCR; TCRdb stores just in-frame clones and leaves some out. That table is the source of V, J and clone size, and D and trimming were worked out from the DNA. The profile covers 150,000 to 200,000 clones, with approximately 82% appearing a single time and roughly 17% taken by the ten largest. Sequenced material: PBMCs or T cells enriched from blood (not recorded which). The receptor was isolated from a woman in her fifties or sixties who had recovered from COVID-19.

For the CDR3, the DNA is TGCGCCAGCAGCATCCAGGGGCTAGCGGGAGACAATGAGCAGTTCTTC. As protein: CASSIQGLAGDNEQFF. The chain employs TRBV5-1 and TRBJ2-1; 10 positions agree with TRBD2. Germline lookup yields CDR1 SGHRS and CDR2 YFSETQ. The CDR3 is made up of 16 amino acids. J lost 5 bases, V lost 4 bases, and 9 bases had no gene match.